The 9 T cell receptor beta chains in this list originate from one sample, sequenced in a study of human thymus T cells. Sequenced by immunoSEQ multiplex PCR; TCRdb stores in-frame clones only, minus some. There are fewer than 85,000 clones in the sample; approximately 95% occur only once, and around 0.03% lies in the top ten. Thymus specimens were resections from corrective heart surgery. The sequenced material came from thymus tissue. The origin of the receptors is a girl less than two years old with a congenital heart defect but otherwise immunologically healthy.

The rearrangement links TRBV19 to TRBJ1-3, with D tentatively TRBD1 (5 bases). Germline V gene sequence: CDR1 LNHDA, CDR2 SQIVND (reference sequence). V shed 7 bases and J shed 1 base, with 23 bases lying between them. This CDR3 spans 18 amino acids. CDR3 sequence reads: CASTAWGGRATSGNTIYF. CDR3 sequence (DNA): TGTGCCAGTACCGCCTGGGGAGGCAGGGCTACGTCTGGAAACACCATATATTTT.

The CDR3: CASAPTQGNTEAFF. As DNA, the CDR3 is TGTGCCAGCGCCCCTACACAGGGAAACACTGAAGCTTTCTTT. The rearrangement uses TRBV9 and TRBJ1-1; D possibly corresponds to TRBD1 (6 bases). CDR3 size: 14 residues. Per the germline V gene, CDR1 is SGDLS and CDR2 is YYNGEE. V was clipped by 7 bases and J by 2 bases, with 15 bases between them.

CDR3: CASSQARGQERGYEQYF. Written as DNA, the CDR3 is TGTGCCAGCAGCCAAGCCAGGGGACAGGAACGTGGGTACGAGCAGTACTTC. The chain uses TRBV4-2 and TRBJ2-5, with 8 bases lining up with TRBD1. TRBJ2-7 matches the DNA end more closely, so the J call is doubtful. Germline CDR1 LGHNA, CDR2 YNFKEQ. The CDR3 loop spans 17 amino acids.

V is TRBV5-1 and J is TRBJ2-5, with 10 bases identical to TRBD2. The CDR3 is made up of 15 amino acids. Germline V gene lookup returns CDR1 SGHRS and CDR2 YFSETQ. Unmatched junction bases numbered 5, after V lost 0 bases and J lost 6 bases. For the CDR3, the DNA is TGCGCCAGCAGCTTGGCGGGACTAGCGTTTAAGACCCAGTACTTC. This encodes CASSLAGLAFKTQYF.

This sequence joins TRBV14 and TRBJ2-7; 9 nucleotides agree with TRBD1. The CDR3 has 15 amino acids. The V gene end was trimmed by 7 bases and the J gene end by 3 bases; junction bases not matched to a gene: 10. From germline, CDR1 is SGHDN and CDR2 FVKESK. CDR3: CASIPQGALIYEQYF. CDR3 DNA sequence: TGTGCCAGCATCCCACAGGGGGCGCTTATCTACGAGCAGTACTTC.

J is TRBJ2-3 and V is TRBV4-2; 10 bases line up with TRBD2. This CDR3 has 21 residues. J was trimmed by 1 base and V by 0 bases; bases with no gene match: 16. In germline, CDR1 is LGHNA, CDR2 YNFKEQ. CDR3: CASSQEKASGRWSKGTDTQYF. The CDR3 DNA reads as TGTGCCAGCAGCCAAGAGAAGGCTAGCGGGAGATGGAGTAAGGGCACAGATACGCAGTATTTT.

The chain couples TRBV18 to TRBJ2-6; D perhaps matches TRBD1 (6 bases). Trimming stripped 4 bases from V and 4 bases from J, with 11 bases between. CDR3 length: 15 amino acids. Germline V CDR1 and CDR2: KGHSH, LQKENI. In nucleotides, the CDR3 is TGTGCCAGCTCACTTAAGGGGGAGGGGGCCAACGTCCTGACTTTC. It is translated as CASSLKGEGANVLTF.

This clone appeared a single time. The CDR3 here is CASSLEIVQETQYF. CDR3 coding DNA: TGTGCCAGCAGCTTAGAAATAGTCCAAGAGACCCAGTACTTC. The chain combines TRBV11-2 with TRBJ2-5, with D unclear. The germline V gene encodes CDR1 SGHAT and CDR2 FQNNGV. Trimming took off 0 bases at V and 1 base at J, with 6 bases between the two ends. The CDR3 has 14 amino acids.

This sequence joins TRBV28 and TRBJ1-1; weak D call: TRBD1 (5 bases). Germline CDR1 is MDHEN and CDR2 is SYDVKM. Trimming stripped 4 bases from V and 4 bases from J, with 28 bases between. The CDR3 has 19 residues. CDR3 sequence (DNA): TGTGCCAGCAGTTCCCGAGACCAACCGTTGTTGGAGGGGAGCACTGAAGCTTTCTTT. Its protein product is CASSSRDQPLLEGSTEAFF. The complete variable domain, with remaining parts taken from reference TRBV28 and TRBJ1-1, reads DVKVTQSSRYLVKRTGEKVFLECVQDMDHENMFWYRQDPGLGLRLIYFSYDVKMKEKGDIPEGYSVSREKKERFSLILESASTNQTSMYLCASSSRDQPLLEGSTEAFFGQGTRLTVV.